Listed below are T cell receptor beta chains from one sample, sequenced in a study of CD8 T cells in ankylosing spondylitis. One entry per CDR3 protein, called by TCRdb with MiXCR from the 5' RACE reads. The profile shows about 330,000 distinct CDR3 sequences, 7.5% to 9% of them singletons. Sequenced sample: blood, either unsorted or a sorted T cell fraction (not recorded which). These receptors were taken from a male donor with ankylosing spondylitis. The conserved cysteine and the conserved F or W are not part of the CDR3 here. D genes are given only for firm matches.

j_call v_call d_call cdr3_aa
TRBJ2-7 TRBV10-3 TRBD2 ATTGTSGRSSEQY
TRBJ2-1 TRBV27 - ASSLVPSAYNEQF
TRBJ2-2 TRBV9 TRBD2 ASSVVSGLAVPSNTGELF
TRBJ2-2 TRBV9 TRBD2 ASSVGTSGNTGELF
TRBJ2-2 TRBV20-1 TRBD2 SAKNAGAATGELF
TRBJ2-1 TRBV20-1 - SASGGSGYNEQF
TRBJ1-5 TRBV29-1 TRBD1 SVLDRGSNQPQH
TRBJ1-6 TRBV20-1 - SARNSLNSPLH
TRBJ1-4 TRBV4-2 - ASSQDVRREPYEKLF
TRBJ2-2 TRBV27 TRBD2 ASSSLAGRTGELF
TRBJ2-7 TRBV28 - ASSLYPALEQY
TRBJ2-1 TRBV30 - AWSVLDEQF
TRBJ2-7 TRBV7-8 - ASSLGSRQNAALGQY
TRBJ2-1 TRBV15 - ATSRLYNEQF
TRBJ2-7 TRBV4-2 TRBD2 ASSPRATRESSYEQY
TRBJ2-4 TRBV14 TRBD2 ASSLGLAGGNIQY
TRBJ2-1 TRBV7-3 - ASSTSTPGTTGGEQF
TRBJ1-6 TRBV12-3/TRBV12-4 TRBD1 ASRPTGGHSPLH
TRBJ2-7 TRBV21-1 - ASSKRDRGPLSDEQY
TRBJ2-2 TRBV5-1 - ASSLLGTGELF
TRBJ2-3 TRBV3-1 - ASSQYGQLLYTDTQY
TRBJ2-7 TRBV29-1 TRBD2 SVSGGSYEQY
TRBJ2-7 TRBV10-3 TRBD1 AISGAGTGSYEQY
TRBJ2-5 TRBV20-1 - SARAWTPPAETQY
TRBJ2-3 TRBV18 - ASSRDTTDTQY
TRBJ1-6 TRBV7-9 - ASSRSQGHSPLH
TRBJ2-7 TRBV2 - ASGEGARDEQY